This T cell receptor beta chain was documented in a study of T cell changes during pregnancy in multiple sclerosis. Germline CDR1 is SGHRS and CDR2 is YFSETQ. V was shortened by 2 bases and J by 7 bases, with 16 bases between the two germline ends. This CDR3 is built from 15 residues. Method: immunoSEQ multiplex PCR; TCRdb's copy keeps in-frame clones and lacks some. The data show tens of thousands of clones, with roughly 90% seen just once and 1.3% to 1.5% held by the top ten. The sequencing used peripheral blood, collected in the first trimester of pregnancy. The V gene is TRBV5-1, the J gene TRBJ2-1; TRBD1 is a possible D gene (5 bases). The clonotype originates from a female donor in good health, enrolled as a control in a pregnancy study. This CDR3 reads CASSLDSVGFNEQFF. The CDR3 DNA reads TGCGCCAGCAGCTTAGACAGTGTGGGGTTTAATGAGCAGTTCTTC.